This T cell receptor beta chain is from a study of cytomegalovirus exposure and HLA in healthy donors. Findings of the study overall: Highly shared sequence variants in one cluster were likely a sequencing artifact.

Primers included in the PCR were 60 Vbeta and 13 Jbeta primers. This table comes from immunoSEQ multiplex PCR, and its TCRdb copy is limited to in-frame clones, with some not included. Among roughly 140,000 clones listed, over 60% were seen once. With respect to this clone: Its antigen is unknown.

The CDR3 sequence is 17 residues long. The germline gives CDR1 MDHEN, CDR2 SYDVKM. The junction had 7 bases not matched to a gene; V was cut back by 2 bases and J by 1 base. What was sequenced was PBMCs. The rearrangement links TRBV28 to TRBJ2-2; 7 nucleotides align to TRBD1. This TCR was sampled from a man aged 40-49 years in good health and CMV-seropositive. Here the CDR3 reads CASSLLWDRVNTGELFF. CDR3 nucleotides: TGTGCCAGCAGTTTACTATGGGACAGAGTGAACACCGGGGAGCTGTTTTTT. Complete variable domain (other parts from reference TRBV28 and TRBJ2-2): DVKVTQSSRYLVKRTGEKVFLECVQDMDHENMFWYRQDPGLGLRLIYFSYDVKMKEKGDIPEGYSVSREKKERFSLILESASTNQTSMYLCASSLLWDRVNTGELFFGEGSRLTVL.